The sequence of this T cell receptor (beta chain) was determined in a study of T cell responses to AZD1222 COVID-19 vaccine. General study results and limits: Clonal diversity was possibly underestimated; the donors were predominantly white British and more often female.

Concerning this clone itself: The target antigen is unknown.

The assay was immunoSEQ multiplex PCR, and TCRdb's table has in-frame clones only and misses some. The sample lists about 110,000 clones, about 81% occurring once. V was clipped by 2 bases and J by 7 bases, with 16 bases between them. This CDR3 has 14 amino acids. Germline CDR1 is SGHKS and CDR2 is YYEKEE (reference sequence). The input for sequencing was peripheral blood, taken on day 0 of AZD1222 vaccination. The source of this sequence is an adult in good health. This sequence joins TRBV5-5 and TRBJ2-7; D gene uncertain. CDR3 in amino acids: CASSFGPTPPEQYF. The CDR3 DNA follows: TGTGCCAGCAGCTTCGGACCTACCCCCCCTGAGCAGTACTTC. The full variable domain, completed using reference TRBV5-5 and TRBJ2-7, is DAGVTQSPTHLIKTRGQQVTLRCSPISGHKSVSWYQQVLGQGPQFIFQYYEKEERGRGNFPDRFSARQFPNYSSELNVNALLLGDSALYLCASSFGPTPPEQYFGPGTRLTVT.